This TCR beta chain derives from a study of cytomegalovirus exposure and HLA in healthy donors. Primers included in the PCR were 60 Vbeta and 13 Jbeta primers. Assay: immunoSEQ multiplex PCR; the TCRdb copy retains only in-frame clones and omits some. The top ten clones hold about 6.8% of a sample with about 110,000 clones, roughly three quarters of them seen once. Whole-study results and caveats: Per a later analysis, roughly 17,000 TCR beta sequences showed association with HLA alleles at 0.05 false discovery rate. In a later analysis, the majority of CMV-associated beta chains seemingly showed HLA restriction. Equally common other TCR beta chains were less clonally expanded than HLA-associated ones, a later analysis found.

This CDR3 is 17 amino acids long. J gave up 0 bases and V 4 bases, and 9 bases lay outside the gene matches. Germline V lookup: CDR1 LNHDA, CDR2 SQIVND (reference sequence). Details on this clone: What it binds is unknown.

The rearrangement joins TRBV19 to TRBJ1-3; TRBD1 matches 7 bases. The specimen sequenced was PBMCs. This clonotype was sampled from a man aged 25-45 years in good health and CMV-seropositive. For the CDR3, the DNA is TGTGCCAGTAGTAGGGCTCCGGGACAGAGCTCTGGAAACACCATATATTTT. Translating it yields CASSRAPGQSSGNTIYF.